The next 2 T cell receptor beta chains were all read from a single sample in a study of Graves' ophthalmopathy and Graves' hyperthyroidism. For repertoire sequencing, the TCR beta CDR3 regions were amplified from RNA transcripts. First-round RT-PCR with HTBI primers preceded a second-round multiplex PCR. Using its own MiXCR run on the multiplex PCR reads, TCRdb lists one record per CDR3 protein. The sample records around 520,000 distinct CDR3 sequences, about two fifths being singletons. Sample: peripheral blood or thyroid tissue (not recorded which). The receptors shown here come from an adult man with Graves' hyperthyroidism.

The CDR3 DNA sequence: TGCAGTGCCAACGAAATGATGAACACTGAAGCTTTCTTT. Protein: CSANEMMNTEAFF. The chain links TRBV20-1 to TRBJ1-1; D unclear. Germline CDR1 is DFQATT and CDR2 is SNEGSKA (reference sequence). This CDR3 is 13 amino acids long. The V end lost 6 bases, the J end lost 0 bases, and 11 bases lay between the germline ends.

This clonotype appeared many times. The chain links TRBV7-6 to TRBJ2-3; D is undetermined. CDR3 length equals 12 residues. Per the germline V gene, CDR1 is SGHVS and CDR2 is FNYEAQ. V lost 4 bases, J lost 2 bases, and 4 bases lay in between. This CDR3 is CASSYLTDTQYF. DNA for the CDR3: TGTGCCAGCAGCTATCTCACAGATACGCAGTATTTT.